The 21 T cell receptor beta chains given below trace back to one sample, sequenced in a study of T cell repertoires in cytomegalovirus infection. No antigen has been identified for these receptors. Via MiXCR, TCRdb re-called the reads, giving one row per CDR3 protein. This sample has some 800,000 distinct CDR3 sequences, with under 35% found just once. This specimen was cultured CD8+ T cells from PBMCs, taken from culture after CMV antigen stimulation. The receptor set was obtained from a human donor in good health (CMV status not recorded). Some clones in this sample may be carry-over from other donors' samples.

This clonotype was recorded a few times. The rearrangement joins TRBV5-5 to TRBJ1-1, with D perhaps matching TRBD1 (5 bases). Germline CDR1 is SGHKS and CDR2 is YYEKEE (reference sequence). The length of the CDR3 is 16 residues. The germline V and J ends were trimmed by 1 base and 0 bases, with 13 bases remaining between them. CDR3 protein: CASSLIFGTVNTEAFF. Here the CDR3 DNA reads TGTGCCAGCAGCTTGATTTTTGGGACGGTGAACACTGAAGCTTTCTTT.

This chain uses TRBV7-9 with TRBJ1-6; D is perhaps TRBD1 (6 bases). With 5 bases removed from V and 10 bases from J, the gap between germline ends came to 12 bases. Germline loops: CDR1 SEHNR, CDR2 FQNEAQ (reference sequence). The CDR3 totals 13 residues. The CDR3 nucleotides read TGTGCCAGCAGCCCGCCGACAGGCTCACCCCTCCACTTT. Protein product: CASSPPTGSPLHF.

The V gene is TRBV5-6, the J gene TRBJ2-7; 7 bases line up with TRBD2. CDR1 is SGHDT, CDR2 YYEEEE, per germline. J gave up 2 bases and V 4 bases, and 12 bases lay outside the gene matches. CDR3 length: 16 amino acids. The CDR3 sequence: CASSPGRGRATYEQYV. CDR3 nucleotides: TGTGCCAGCAGCCCAGGGAGGGGCAGGGCGACCTACGAGCAGTACGTC.

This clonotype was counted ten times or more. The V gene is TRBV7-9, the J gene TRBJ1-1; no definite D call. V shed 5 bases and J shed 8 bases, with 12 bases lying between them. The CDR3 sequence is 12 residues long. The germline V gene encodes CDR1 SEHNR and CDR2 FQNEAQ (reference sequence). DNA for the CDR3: TGTGCCAGCAGCCCGCCGGGCCGCGAAGCTTTCTTT. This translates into CASSPPGREAFF.

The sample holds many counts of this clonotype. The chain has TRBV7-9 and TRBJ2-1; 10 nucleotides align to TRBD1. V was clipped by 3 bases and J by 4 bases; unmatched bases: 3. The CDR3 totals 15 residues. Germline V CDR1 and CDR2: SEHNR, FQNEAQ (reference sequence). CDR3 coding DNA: TGTGCCAGCAGCTTCGACAGGGGGCTTTACAATGAGCAGTTCTTC. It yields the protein CASSFDRGLYNEQFF.

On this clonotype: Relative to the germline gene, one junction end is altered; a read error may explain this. CDR3 nucleotide sequence: TGTGCCAGCAGCTGGGGGACAGGGGGCGCAGAGACCCAGTACTTC. Protein: CASSWGTGGAETQYF. The rearrangement joins TRBV5-3 to TRBJ2-5; 12 nucleotides agree with TRBD1. TRBV5-3 is recorded as an ORF, its role being uncertain. This CDR3 region has 15 residues.

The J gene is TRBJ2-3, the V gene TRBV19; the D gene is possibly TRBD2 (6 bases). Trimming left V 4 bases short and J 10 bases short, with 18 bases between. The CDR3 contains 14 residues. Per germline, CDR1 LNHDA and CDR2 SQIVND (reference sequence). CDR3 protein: CASSSGTPHLAQYF. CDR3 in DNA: TGTGCCAGTAGTAGCGGGACTCCGCACCTTGCGCAGTATTTT.

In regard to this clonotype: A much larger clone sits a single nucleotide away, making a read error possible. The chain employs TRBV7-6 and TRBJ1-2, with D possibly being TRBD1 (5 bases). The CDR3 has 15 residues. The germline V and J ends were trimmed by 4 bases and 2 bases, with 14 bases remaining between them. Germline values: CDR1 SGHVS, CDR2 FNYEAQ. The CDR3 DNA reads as TGTGCCAGCAGCTGCCAGATACAGGAAAACTATGGCTACACCTTC. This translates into CASSCQIQENYGYTF.

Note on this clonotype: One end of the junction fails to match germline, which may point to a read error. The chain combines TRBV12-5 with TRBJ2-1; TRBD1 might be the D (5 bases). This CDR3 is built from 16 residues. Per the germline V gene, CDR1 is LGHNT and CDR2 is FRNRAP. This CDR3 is CASGSPQGRSYNEQIF. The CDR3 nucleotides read TGTGCTAGTGGTTCCCCTCAGGGAAGGTCCTACAATGAGCAGATCTTC.

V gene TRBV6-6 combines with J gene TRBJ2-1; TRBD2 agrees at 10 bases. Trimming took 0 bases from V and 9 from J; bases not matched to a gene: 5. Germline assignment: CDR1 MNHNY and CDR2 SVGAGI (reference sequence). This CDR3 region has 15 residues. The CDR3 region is CASSYSQRGGPEQFF. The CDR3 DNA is TGTGCCAGCAGTTACTCCCAGCGGGGGGGTCCTGAGCAGTTCTTC.

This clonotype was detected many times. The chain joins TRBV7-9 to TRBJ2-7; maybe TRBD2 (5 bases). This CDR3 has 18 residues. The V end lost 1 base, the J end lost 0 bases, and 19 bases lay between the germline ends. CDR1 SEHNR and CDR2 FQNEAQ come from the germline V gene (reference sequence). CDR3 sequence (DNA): TGTGCCAGCAGCTTAGGACTAAGGACGGATAGGACCTCCTACGAGCAGTACTTC. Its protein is CASSLGLRTDRTSYEQYF.

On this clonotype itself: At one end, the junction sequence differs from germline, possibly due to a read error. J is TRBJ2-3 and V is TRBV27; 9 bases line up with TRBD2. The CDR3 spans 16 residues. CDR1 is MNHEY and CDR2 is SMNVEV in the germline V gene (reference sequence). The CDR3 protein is CASSLSSGDFTDTQYF. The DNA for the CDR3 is TGTGCCAGCAGTCTATCTAGCGGGGATTTCACAGATACGCAGTATTTT.

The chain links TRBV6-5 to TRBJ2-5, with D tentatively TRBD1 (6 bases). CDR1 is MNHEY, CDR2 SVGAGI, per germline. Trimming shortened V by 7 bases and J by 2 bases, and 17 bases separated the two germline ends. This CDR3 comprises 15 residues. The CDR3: CASTRAGQIQETQYF. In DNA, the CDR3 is TGTGCCAGCACCCGAGCCGGACAGATACAAGAGACCCAGTACTTC.

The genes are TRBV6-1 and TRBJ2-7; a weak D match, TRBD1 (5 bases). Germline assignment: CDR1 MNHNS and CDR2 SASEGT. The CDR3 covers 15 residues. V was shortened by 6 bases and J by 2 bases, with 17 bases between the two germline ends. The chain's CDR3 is CASRKLQVSPYEQYF. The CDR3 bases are TGTGCCAGCAGGAAATTACAGGTCTCCCCCTACGAGCAGTACTTC.

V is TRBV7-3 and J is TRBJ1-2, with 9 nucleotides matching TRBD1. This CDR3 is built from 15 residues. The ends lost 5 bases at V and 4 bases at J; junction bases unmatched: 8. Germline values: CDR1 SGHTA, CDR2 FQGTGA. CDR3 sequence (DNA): TGTGCCAGCAGCCGTCAGGACAGGGGATCCTATGGCTACACCTTC. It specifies CASSRQDRGSYGYTF.

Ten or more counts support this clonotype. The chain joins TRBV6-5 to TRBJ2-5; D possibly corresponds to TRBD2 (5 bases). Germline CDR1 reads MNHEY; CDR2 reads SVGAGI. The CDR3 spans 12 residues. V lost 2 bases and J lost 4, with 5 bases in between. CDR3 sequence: CASSYEGETQYF. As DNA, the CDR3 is TGTGCCAGCAGTTACGAGGGAGAGACCCAGTACTTC.

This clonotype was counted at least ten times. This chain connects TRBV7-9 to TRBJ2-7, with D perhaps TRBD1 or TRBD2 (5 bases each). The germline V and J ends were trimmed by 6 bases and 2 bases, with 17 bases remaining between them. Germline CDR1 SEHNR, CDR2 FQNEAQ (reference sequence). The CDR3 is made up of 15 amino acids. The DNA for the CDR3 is TGTGCCAGCAGTGGGGGAAGGAGCCGACCCTACGAGCAGTACTTC. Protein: CASSGGRSRPYEQYF.

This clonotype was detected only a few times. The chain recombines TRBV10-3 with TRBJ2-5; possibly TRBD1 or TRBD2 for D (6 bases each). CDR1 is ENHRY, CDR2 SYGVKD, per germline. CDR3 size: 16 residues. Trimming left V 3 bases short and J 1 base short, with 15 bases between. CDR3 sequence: CAISDILSGAQETQYF. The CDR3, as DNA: TGTGCCATCAGTGATATCCTGTCGGGGGCCCAAGAGACCCAGTACTTC.

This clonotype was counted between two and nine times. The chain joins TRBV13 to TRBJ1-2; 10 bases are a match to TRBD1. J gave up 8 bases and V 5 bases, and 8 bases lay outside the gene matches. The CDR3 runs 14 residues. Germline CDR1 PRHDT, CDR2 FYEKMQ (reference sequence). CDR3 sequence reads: CASSPMTGGQGYTF. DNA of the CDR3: TGTGCCAGCAGCCCCATGACAGGGGGCCAGGGCTACACCTTC.

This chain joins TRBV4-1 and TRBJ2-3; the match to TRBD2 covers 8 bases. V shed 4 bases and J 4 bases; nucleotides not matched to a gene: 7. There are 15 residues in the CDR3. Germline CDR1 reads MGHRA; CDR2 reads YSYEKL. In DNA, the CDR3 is TGCGCCAGCAGCCTCGGGACTAGTCTCTCAGATACGCAGTATTTT. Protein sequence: CASSLGTSLSDTQYF.

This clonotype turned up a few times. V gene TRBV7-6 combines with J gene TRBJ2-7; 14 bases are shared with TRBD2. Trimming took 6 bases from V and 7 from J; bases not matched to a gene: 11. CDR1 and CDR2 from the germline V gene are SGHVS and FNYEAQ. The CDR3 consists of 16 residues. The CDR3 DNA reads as TGTGCCAGCAGTCCTGGGACTAGCGGGGGTCCTGAGGAGCAGTACGTC. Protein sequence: CASSPGTSGGPEEQYV.